Detailed here is one T cell receptor (beta chain). CDR1 MNHEY and CDR2 SMNVEV come from the germline V gene (reference sequence). The V gene lost 6 bases and the J gene lost 4 bases, with 12 bases spanning the gap. This CDR3 has 13 residues. The data were taken from a study of T cell responses to AZD1222 COVID-19 vaccine. TCRdb keeps only in-frame clones here, not all; method: immunoSEQ multiplex PCR. The sample holds over 95,000 clones, approximately 91% seen once. The TCR originated in an adult in good health. The V and J genes are TRBV27 and TRBJ1-2; D is perhaps TRBD1 (5 bases). The input for sequencing was peripheral blood, taken on day 0 of AZD1222 vaccination. The CDR3 protein is CASRGTHSYGYTF. In DNA form, the CDR3 reads TGTGCCAGCAGGGGGACGCATTCCTATGGCTACACCTTC.